The rows below give T cell receptor beta chains drawn from one sample of a study of T cells in Graves' hyperthyroidism and ophthalmopathy. One entry per CDR3 protein results from TCRdb running MiXCR on the multiplex PCR reads. This table holds 500,000 to 600,000 distinct CDR3 sequences, roughly 46% found once. The sequenced material came from peripheral blood or thyroid tissue (not recorded which). The receptors shown here come from a woman under 30 with Graves' hyperthyroidism. The CDR3 runs from the conserved cysteine through the conserved F or W. Fields, in order: J gene, CDR3 length, V gene, clone size, D gene, CDR3 protein, CDR3 DNA. A D gene is named only where the DNA matches it firmly. Some rows mark clone size as missing; the rest say once, few, many or name a class of expanded clone.

TRBJ2-7,14,TRBV20-1,many,.,CSALTRHASGVQYF,TGCAGTGCCCTCACTAGGCACGCGAGCGGAGTGCAGTACTTC
TRBJ2-5,17,TRBV20-1,.,TRBD2,CSAGRGLAGGPGETQYF,TGCAGTGCTGGAAGGGGACTAGCGGGAGGGCCAGGAGAGACCCAGTACTTC
TRBJ1-2,16,TRBV7-9,.,TRBD1,CASSPGGDQPHYGYTF,TGTGCCAGCAGCCCAGGGGGGGATCAGCCCCACTATGGCTACACCTTC
TRBJ2-6,16,TRBV5-1,.,.,CASSPQGGTGANVLTF,TGCGCCAGCAGCCCCCAGGGAGGGACAGGGGCCAACGTCCTGACTTTC
TRBJ2-5,15,TRBV6-5,many,.,CASRPLRTAQETQYF,TGTGCCAGCAGACCTCTCCGGACAGCCCAAGAGACCCAGTACTTC
TRBJ2-7,14,TRBV4-3,many,.,CASSQIGGSYEQYF,TGCGCCAGCAGCCAGATAGGGGGCTCCTACGAGCAGTACTTC
TRBJ2-1,15,TRBV2,.,TRBD2,CASTEGGSPYNEQFF,TGTGCCAGCACGGAGGGAGGGTCTCCCTACAATGAGCAGTTCTTC
TRBJ1-4,15,TRBV29-1,.,.,CSVEREGTTNEKLFF,TGCAGCGTTGAGCGGGAGGGTACAACTAATGAAAAACTGTTTTTT
TRBJ2-7,15,TRBV20-1,.,TRBD2,CSARPGLAGHYEQYF,TGCAGTGCTAGACCTGGACTAGCGGGACACTACGAGCAGTACTTC
TRBJ1-2,16,TRBV12-3/TRBV12-4,.,TRBD1,CASRPDRGLPGHGYTF,TGTGCCAGCAGGCCGGACAGGGGGCTACCCGGACACGGCTACACCTTC
TRBJ1-1,13,TRBV6-4,.,TRBD1,CASSEDRFIEASF,TGTGCCAGCAGTGAGGACAGGTTCATTGAAGCTTCCTTT
TRBJ2-7,15,TRBV7-6,many,.,CASSLGRTVSYEQYF,TGTGCCAGCAGCTTAGGGCGGACAGTCTCCTACGAGCAGTACTTC
TRBJ2-1,15,TRBV5-1,.,.,CASSLEGRSNNEQFF,TGCGCCAGCAGCTTGGAGGGCAGAAGCAACAATGAGCAGTTCTTC
TRBJ2-1,14,TRBV19,.,TRBD2,CASSVGLGWNEQFF,TGTGCCAGTAGTGTGGGACTAGGTTGGAATGAGCAGTTCTTC
TRBJ1-1,14,TRBV5-1,.,.,CASSSLRRRLEAFF,TGCGCCAGCAGCTCACTGCGGAGGCGGCTCGAAGCTTTCTTT
TRBJ2-6,14,TRBV19,.,TRBD1,CASSIGQGAYVPTF,TGTGCCAGTAGTATTGGACAGGGGGCTTACGTCCCGACTTTC
TRBJ2-1,13,TRBV7-2,.,.,CASSFGSLNEQFF,TGTGCCAGCAGCTTTGGGTCGCTCAATGAGCAGTTCTTC
TRBJ2-7,13,TRBV20-1,many,TRBD1,CSARTGSTYEQYF,TGCAGTGCTCGGACAGGGTCAACCTACGAGCAGTACTTC
TRBJ2-7,17,TRBV6-5,few,TRBD2,CASRYRIGLESDYEQYF,TGTGCCAGCAGATACAGAATCGGACTAGAAAGTGACTACGAGCAGTACTTC
TRBJ1-2,12,TRBV2,.,.,CASSETSMSYTF,TGTGCCAGCAGTGAGACTAGCATGAGCTACACCTTC
TRBJ2-2,15,TRBV12-3/TRBV12-4,.,.,CASTWYPRGPGELFF,TGTGCCAGCACCTGGTATCCCCGGGGCCCCGGGGAGCTGTTTTTT
TRBJ1-4,17,TRBV11-3,few,.,CASSSKKGLSTNEKLFF,TGTGCCAGCAGCTCAAAGAAGGGACTGTCAACTAATGAAAAACTGTTTTTT
TRBJ1-2,13,TRBV7-9,.,.,CASSSSGEGGYTF,TGTGCCAGCAGCTCCAGCGGCGAGGGTGGCTACACCTTC
TRBJ1-2,15,TRBV19,many,.,CASTALQDPNYGYTF,TGTGCCAGTACCGCCCTACAGGATCCTAACTATGGCTACACCTTC
TRBJ1-2,15,TRBV15,.,.,CAASSPPWTDYGYTF,TGTGCCGCCAGCAGCCCCCCGTGGACCGACTATGGCTACACCTTC
TRBJ2-7,14,TRBV19,.,.,CASSMQGSFAEQYF,TGTGCCAGTAGTATGCAGGGGTCATTCGCTGAGCAGTACTTC
TRBJ1-1,14,TRBV20-1,few,.,CSALTGQLNTEAFF,TGCAGTGCCCTTACCGGCCAGTTGAACACTGAAGCTTTCTTT